Reported below is one T cell receptor beta chain. Antigen unknown. This sample stems from a study of graft-versus-host responses after intestinal transplantation. Sequencing used immunoSEQ multiplex PCR; TCRdb keeps in-frame clones, though not all of them. The table lists tens of thousands of clones, 90% to 95% of them singletons. This specimen was unstimulated CD8+ T cells sorted from spleen or lymph node cells, taken before intestinal transplant. This receptor was identified in a human donor who received an intestinal transplant.

CDR3 sequence (DNA): TGTGCCAGCAGCTTAGAGGGACTAGCGGATGAGGGGAGCTCCTACAATGAGCAGTTCTTC. Encoded protein: CASSLEGLADEGSSYNEQFF. The chain is built from TRBV7-3 and TRBJ2-1; 11 bases agree with TRBD2. This CDR3 has 20 residues. In germline, CDR1 is SGHTA, CDR2 FQGTGA. V was clipped by 2 bases and J by 0 bases; unmatched bases: 12.